The 9 T cell receptor beta chains reported below all come from one sample, sequenced in a study of control samples from healthy donors and cancer patients. Clones were sequenced by immunoSEQ multiplex PCR, and TCRdb holds only the in-frame ones, with some missing. Among some 120,000 clones listed, around 87% were seen once. Source material: blood. The receptors originated from a man aged 35 to 55 in good health.

The rearrangement joins TRBV9 to TRBJ2-1; D not resolved. This CDR3 region has 15 residues. Germline V gene data show CDR1 as SGDLS and CDR2 as YYNGEE. Trimming left V 0 bases short and J 1 base short, with 8 bases between. For the CDR3, the DNA is TGTGCCAGCAGCGTAGACCCAGCTTCCTACAATGAGCAGTTCTTC. This translates into CASSVDPASYNEQFF.

The CDR3 sequence is CSVPGQGVNTEAFF. The CDR3 DNA follows: TGCAGCGTCCCGGGCCAAGGGGTGAACACTGAAGCTTTCTTT. The chain joins TRBV29-1 to TRBJ1-1, with a possible D match to TRBD1 (5 bases). Between the trimmed V and J ends, which lost 6 bases and 0 bases, there was a span of 14 bases. Germline V gene data show CDR1 as SQVTM and CDR2 as ANQGSEA. This CDR3 has 14 residues.

The rearrangement joins TRBV7-2 to TRBJ1-6; 7 nucleotides match TRBD1. Trimming at V came to 5 bases and at J to 8 bases, leaving 6 bases not matched to a gene. Germline lookup yields CDR1 SGHTA and CDR2 FQGNSA. This CDR3 spans 14 amino acids. CDR3 DNA sequence: TGTGCCAGCAGCATAAGGGACAGTGATTCACCCCTCCACTTT. Encoded protein: CASSIRDSDSPLHF. Looking up the rest from reference TRBV7-2 and TRBJ1-6 gives the full variable domain: GAGVSQSPSNKVTEKGKDVELRCDPISGHTALYWYRQSLGQGLEFLIYFQGNSAPDKSGLPSDRFSAERTGGSVSTLTIQRTQQEDSAVYLCASSIRDSDSPLHFGNGTRLTVT.

As DNA, the CDR3 is TGTGCCAGCAGTTACGTGTACAGCTCCTACAATGAGCAGTTCTTC. Translating it yields CASSYVYSSYNEQFF. This chain links TRBV6-2 or TRBV6-3 with TRBJ2-1, with unresolved D. CDR1 and CDR2 from the germline V gene are MNHEY and SVGEGT. The CDR3 runs to 15 residues. Trimming cost V 2 bases and J 0 bases, with 8 bases left between them.

V gene TRBV30 combines with J gene TRBJ1-6; the D gene is possibly TRBD1 (5 bases). Germline values: CDR1 GTSNPN, CDR2 SVGIG (reference sequence). Trimming removed 1 base at V and 8 bases at J, with 9 bases between. This CDR3 spans 13 amino acids. In nucleotides, the CDR3 is TGTGCCTGGAGTGGACAGACCTATTCACCCCTCCACTTT. Translation: CAWSGQTYSPLHF.

This chain links TRBV2 with TRBJ2-4; D perhaps matches TRBD1 (6 bases). Germline loops: CDR1 SNHLY, CDR2 FYNNEI. This CDR3 is built from 13 residues. Trimming left V 4 bases short and J 6 bases short, with 10 bases between. The chain's CDR3 is CASSGVGGNIQYF. The DNA for the CDR3 is TGTGCCAGCAGTGGTGTAGGGGGAAACATTCAGTACTTC.

This sequence joins TRBV5-1 and TRBJ2-3; 14 bases are shared with TRBD2. This CDR3 has 17 amino acids. Germline V gene lookup returns CDR1 SGHRS and CDR2 YFSETQ. J lost 6 bases, V lost 4 bases, and 10 bases had no gene match. The CDR3 bases are TGCGCCAGCAGCCCCGGGACTAGCGGGGGATTCCGGGATACGCAGTATTTT. This sequence encodes CASSPGTSGGFRDTQYF.

The chain combines TRBV6-1 with TRBJ2-7, with a tentative D call TRBD1 (6 bases). V lost 1 base to trimming and J lost 0 bases, with 13 bases between them. Per the germline V gene, CDR1 is MNHNS and CDR2 is SASEGT. The CDR3 has 16 residues. CDR3 sequence (DNA): TGTGCCAGCAGTGAAGAGGCAGGGGCCAGCTCCTACGAGCAGTACTTC. Its translation is CASSEEAGASSYEQYF.

This clone was seen more than once but under ten times. The chain uses TRBV25-1 and TRBJ2-5, with D tentatively TRBD2 (7 bases). Germline CDR1 MGHDK, CDR2 SYGVNS. This CDR3 has 16 amino acids. The V end was cut by 5 bases, the J end by 5 bases, with 21 bases between. In DNA form, the CDR3 reads TGTGCCAGCAGTAAGGGCGGGGGCCTCGAGGCGGAGACCCAGTACTTC. Translating gives CASSKGGGLEAETQYF.